The source of this TCR beta chain is a study of blood T cell repertoires in COVID-19. Per the germline V gene, CDR1 is SGHRS and CDR2 is YFSETQ. The CDR3 spans 16 residues. J gave up 2 bases and V 4 bases, and 11 bases lay outside the gene matches. Sequencing was performed with immunoSEQ multiplex PCR; in TCRdb, only in-frame clones are kept and a portion is missing. The sample has about 300,000 clones, more than 85% seen once. The source of this sequence is a man aged 65-85 years with acute or convalescent COVID-19. The sequencing sample was made of peripheral blood. The chain is built from TRBV5-1 and TRBJ2-5, with 7 bases lining up with TRBD2. CDR3 sequence (DNA): TGCGCCAGCAGCCGGGACTACCCGGGCTTACAAGAGACCCAGTACTTC. Protein: CASSRDYPGLQETQYF.